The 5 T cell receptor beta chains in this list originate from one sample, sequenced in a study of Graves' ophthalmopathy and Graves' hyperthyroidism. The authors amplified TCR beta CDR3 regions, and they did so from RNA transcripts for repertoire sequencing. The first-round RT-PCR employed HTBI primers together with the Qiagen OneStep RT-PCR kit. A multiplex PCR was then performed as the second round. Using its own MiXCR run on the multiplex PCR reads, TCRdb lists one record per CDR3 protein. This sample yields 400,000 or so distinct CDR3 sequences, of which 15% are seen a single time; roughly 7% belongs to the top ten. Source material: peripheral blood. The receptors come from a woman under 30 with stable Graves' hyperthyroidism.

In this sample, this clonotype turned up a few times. The CDR3 DNA is TGTGCCAGCAGTGAAGCCCTATGGGAGGGCGAGCAGTACTTC. Translated, it gives CASSEALWEGEQYF. J is TRBJ2-7 and V is TRBV6-1, with TRBD2 matching over 7 bases. After removal of 0 bases from V and 6 bases from J, the junction contained 5 bases not matched to a gene. This CDR3 comprises 14 residues. Per the germline V gene, CDR1 is MNHNS and CDR2 is SASEGT.

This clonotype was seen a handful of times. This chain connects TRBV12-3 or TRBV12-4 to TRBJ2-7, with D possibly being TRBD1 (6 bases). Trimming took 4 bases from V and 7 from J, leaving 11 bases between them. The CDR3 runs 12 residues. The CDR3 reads CASSWGRWEQYF. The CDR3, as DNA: TGTGCCAGCAGTTGGGGGCGTTGGGAGCAGTACTTC.

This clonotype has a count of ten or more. The CDR3 DNA reads TGCAGTGCGAGGGACGGGCGATACTCTGGAAACACCATATATTTT. It specifies CSARDGRYSGNTIYF. The genes are TRBV20-1 and TRBJ1-3; the D gene is possibly TRBD1 (5 bases). CDR3 length: 15 amino acids. The germline V gene has CDR1 DFQATT and CDR2 SNEGSKA (reference sequence). V was clipped by 6 bases and J by 0 bases, with 15 bases between them.

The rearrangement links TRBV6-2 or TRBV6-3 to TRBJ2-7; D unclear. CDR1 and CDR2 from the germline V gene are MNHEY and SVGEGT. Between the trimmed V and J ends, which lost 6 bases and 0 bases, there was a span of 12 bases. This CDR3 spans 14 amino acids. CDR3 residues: CASSSREPSYEQYV. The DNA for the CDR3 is TGTGCCAGCAGCTCTCGTGAACCCTCCTACGAGCAGTACGTC.

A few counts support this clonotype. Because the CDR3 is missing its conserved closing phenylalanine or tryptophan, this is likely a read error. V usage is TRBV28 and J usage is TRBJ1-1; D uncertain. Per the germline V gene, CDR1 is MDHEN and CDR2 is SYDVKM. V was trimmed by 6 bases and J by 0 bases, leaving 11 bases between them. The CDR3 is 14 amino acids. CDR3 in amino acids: CASSAHGLNTEAFV. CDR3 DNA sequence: TGTGCCAGCAGCGCCCATGGGCTGAACACTGAAGCTTTCGTT.